This TCR beta chain was found in a study of shared clonotypes between healthy human individuals. As for the study in general: Three plates were used per donor for CD4 naive, three for CD4 memory, two for CD8 naive and one for CD8 memory.

This clone has only a few counts. Other DNA sequences in the sample encode the same CDR3. Assay used: immunoSEQ multiplex PCR; TCRdb lists only in-frame clones, some missing. This sample has around 700,000 clones; 74% occur once, and the top ten carry over 1.5%. The germline gives CDR1 SGHRS, CDR2 YFSETQ. Deletions cut 2 bases from V and 0 bases from J, with 9 bases between. CDR3 length: 15 amino acids. Sequenced sample: memory CD4+ T cells sorted from blood. Subset noted: CD45RA-negative fraction. The TCR sequence derives from a woman in her 30s in good health. V is TRBV5-1 and J is TRBJ1-5; D ambiguous. The chain's CDR3 is CASSLAGNSNQPQHF. In nucleotides, the CDR3 is TGCGCCAGCAGCTTAGCGGGAAATAGCAATCAGCCCCAGCATTTT.